The present T cell receptor (beta chain) was sequenced within a study of blood T cell repertoires in COVID-19. Across the whole study: Italy, Spain and the United States were the sources of the convalescent and acute COVID-19 samples.

The germline V and J ends were trimmed by 0 bases and 4 bases, with 12 bases remaining between them. The CDR3 spans 15 residues. Germline V CDR1 and CDR2: SGHTA, FQGNSA. Using immunoSEQ multiplex PCR, the repertoire was profiled, and TCRdb retains in-frame clones only, with some absent. The sample records tens of thousands of clones, 88% being singletons. This sequence joins TRBV7-2 and TRBJ1-2; weak D call: TRBD1 (5 bases). This sequence originates from a woman aged 80 or over with active or convalescent COVID-19. The sample taken for sequencing was peripheral blood. CDR3 sequence: CASSLAGGLGYGYTF. For the CDR3, the DNA is TGTGCCAGCAGCTTAGCGGGGGGGTTAGGCTATGGCTACACCTTC.